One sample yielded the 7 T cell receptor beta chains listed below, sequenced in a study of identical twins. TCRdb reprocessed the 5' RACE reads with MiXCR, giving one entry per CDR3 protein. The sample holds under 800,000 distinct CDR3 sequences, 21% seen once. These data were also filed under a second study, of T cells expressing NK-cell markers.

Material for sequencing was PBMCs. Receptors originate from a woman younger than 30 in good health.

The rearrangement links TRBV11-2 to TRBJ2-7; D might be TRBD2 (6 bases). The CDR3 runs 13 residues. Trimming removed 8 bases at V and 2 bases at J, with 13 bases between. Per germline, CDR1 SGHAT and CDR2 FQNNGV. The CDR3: CASESGSAYEQYF. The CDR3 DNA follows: TGTGCCAGCGAAAGCGGGTCAGCCTACGAGCAGTACTTC.

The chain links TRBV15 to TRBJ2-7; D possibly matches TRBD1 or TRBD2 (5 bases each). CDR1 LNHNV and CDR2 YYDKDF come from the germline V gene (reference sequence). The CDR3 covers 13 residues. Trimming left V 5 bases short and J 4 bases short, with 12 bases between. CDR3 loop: CATSERGRYEQYF. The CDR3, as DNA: TGTGCCACCAGCGAGAGGGGACGGTACGAGCAGTACTTC. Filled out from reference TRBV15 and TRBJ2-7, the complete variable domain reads DAMVIQNPRYQVTQFGKPVTLSCSQTLNHNVMYWYQQKSSQAPKLLFHYYDKDFNNEADTPDNFQSRRPNTSFCFLDIRSPGLGDTAMYLCATSERGRYEQYFGPGTRLTVT.

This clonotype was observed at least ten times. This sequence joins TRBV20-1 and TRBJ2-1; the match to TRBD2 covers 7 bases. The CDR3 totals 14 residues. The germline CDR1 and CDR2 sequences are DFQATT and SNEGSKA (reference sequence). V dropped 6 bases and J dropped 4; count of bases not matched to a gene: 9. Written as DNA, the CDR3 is TGCAGTGCCCAACTAGCGTATTTTTACAATGAGCAGTTCTTC. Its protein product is CSAQLAYFYNEQFF.

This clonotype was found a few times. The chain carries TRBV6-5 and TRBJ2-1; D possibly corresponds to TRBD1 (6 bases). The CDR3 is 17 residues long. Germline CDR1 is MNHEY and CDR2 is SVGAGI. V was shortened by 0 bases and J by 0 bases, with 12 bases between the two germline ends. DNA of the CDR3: TGTGCCAGCAGTTACTCGCCCCAGGGGCCCTCCTACAATGAGCAGTTCTTC. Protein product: CASSYSPQGPSYNEQFF.

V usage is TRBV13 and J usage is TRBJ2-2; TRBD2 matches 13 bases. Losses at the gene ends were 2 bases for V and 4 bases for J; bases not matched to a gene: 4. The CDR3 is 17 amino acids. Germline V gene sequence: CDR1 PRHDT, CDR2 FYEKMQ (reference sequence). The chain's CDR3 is CASSLLRTSGSTGELFF. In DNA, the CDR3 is TGTGCCAGCAGCTTATTGCGGACTAGCGGGAGCACCGGGGAGCTGTTTTTT.

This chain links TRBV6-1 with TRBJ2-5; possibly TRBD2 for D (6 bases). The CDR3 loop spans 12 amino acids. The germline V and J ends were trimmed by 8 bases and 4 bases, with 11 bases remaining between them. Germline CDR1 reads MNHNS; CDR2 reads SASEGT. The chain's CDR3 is CASAWGGETQYF. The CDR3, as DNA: TGTGCCAGCGCGTGGGGAGGAGAGACCCAGTACTTC.

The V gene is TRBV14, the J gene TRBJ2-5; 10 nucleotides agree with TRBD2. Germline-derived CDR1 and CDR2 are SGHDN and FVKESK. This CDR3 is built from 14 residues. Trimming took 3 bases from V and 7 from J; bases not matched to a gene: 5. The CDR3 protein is CASSHLLAGVTQYF. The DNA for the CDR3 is TGTGCCAGCAGCCACCTTCTAGCGGGAGTGACCCAGTACTTC.